These 6 T cell receptor beta chains came from one sample sequenced in a study of blood T cell repertoires in COVID-19. The assay was immunoSEQ multiplex PCR, and TCRdb's table has in-frame clones only and misses some. Of tens of thousands of clones in the sample, approximately 84% were seen once. Sequences were obtained from peripheral blood. The receptors were sampled from a woman of 80 years or more with acute or convalescent COVID-19.

The chain carries TRBV4-1 and TRBJ1-6, with TRBD1 matching over 9 bases. V was pared by 4 bases and J by 10 bases, with 8 bases of the junction left unmatched. This CDR3 spans 15 amino acids. Per germline, CDR1 MGHRA and CDR2 YSYEKL. The CDR3: CASSLSGTGYSPLHF. In nucleotides, the CDR3 is TGCGCCAGCAGCCTGAGTGGGACAGGGTACTCACCCCTCCACTTT.

V is TRBV21-1 and J is TRBJ2-1; no DNA check was done on the table's D call, TRBD2. TRBV21-1 is labeled a pseudogene. The CDR3 length is 10 residues. In DNA form, the CDR3 reads TGTGCCAGCAACGAGCGAGAGCAGTTCTTC. Protein product: CASNEREQFF.

The chain recombines TRBV6-1 with TRBJ1-1; 10 bases line up with TRBD1. CDR3 length: 16 residues. V lost 1 base and J lost 1; bases outside the gene matches: 3. The germline V gene has CDR1 MNHNS and CDR2 SASEGT. For the CDR3, the DNA is TGTGCCAGCAGTGAAGGGACAGGGGGACCGAACACTGAAGCTTTCTTT. This encodes CASSEGTGGPNTEAFF.

The V gene is TRBV27, the J gene TRBJ2-2; TRBD1 aligns across 7 bases. Germline V gene lookup returns CDR1 MNHEY and CDR2 SMNVEV (reference sequence). The CDR3 has 16 amino acids. After removal of 2 bases from V and 4 bases from J, the junction contained 7 bases not matched to a gene. In nucleotides, the CDR3 is TGTGCCAGCAGTTTACCCCGAGGGGGCACCACCGGGGAGCTGTTTTTT. It yields the protein CASSLPRGGTTGELFF.

This chain links TRBV2 with TRBJ2-1, with TRBD2 matching 14 bases. Germline V CDR1 and CDR2: SNHLY, FYNNEI. CDR3 length equals 21 residues. The trim removed 2 bases at V and 0 bases at J, leaving 12 bases unmatched. The CDR3 coding sequence is TGTGCCAGCAGTGAAAGTTCCTCGACTAGCGGGAGGGTGCCCTCCTACAATGAGCAGTTCTTC. It yields the protein CASSESSSTSGRVPSYNEQFF.

This rearrangement joins TRBV30 to TRBJ2-1, with TRBD2 matching over 15 bases. V was pared by 3 bases and J by 9 bases, with 3 bases of the junction left unmatched. This CDR3 has 14 amino acids. Germline V lookup: CDR1 GTSNPN, CDR2 SVGIG (reference sequence). The CDR3 DNA sequence: TGTGCCTGGAGGGGACTAGCGGGAGGAGGTGAGCAGTTCTTC. Translated: CAWRGLAGGGEQFF.